The 4 T cell receptor beta chains given below trace back to one sample, sequenced in a study of blood T cell repertoires in COVID-19. Clones were sequenced by immunoSEQ multiplex PCR, and TCRdb holds only the in-frame ones, with some missing. This repertoire shows fewer than 300,000 clones, about nine tenths found once; its top ten account for about 1.6%. Sequencing input: peripheral blood. These receptors all come from a woman between 40 and 55 years old who had recovered from COVID-19.

The rearrangement links TRBV9 to TRBJ2-7, with 12 bases lining up with TRBD1. With 4 bases clipped from V and 7 bases from J, the junction kept 12 bases outside the gene matches. Germline CDR1 SGDLS, CDR2 YYNGEE. The length of the CDR3 is 16 residues. The CDR3 spells CASSLPPGQGAGEQYF. The CDR3 DNA is TGTGCCAGCAGCCTGCCCCCGGGACAGGGGGCTGGTGAGCAGTACTTC.

The chain couples TRBV2 to TRBJ2-5; no definite D call. V lost 2 bases to trimming and J lost 1 base, with 14 bases between them. The germline CDR1 and CDR2 sequences are SNHLY and FYNNEI. This CDR3 has 16 residues. The CDR3 coding sequence is TGTGCCAGCAGTGAACAGCAGGTCCCGAGCCAAGAGACCCAGTACTTC. Protein sequence: CASSEQQVPSQETQYF.

This clone was seen a handful of times. The V gene is TRBV29-1, the J gene TRBJ1-1; D gene unclear. The CDR3 covers 13 residues. Germline CDR1 reads SQVTM; CDR2 reads ANQGSEA. Between the trimmed V and J ends, which lost 4 bases and 4 bases, there was a span of 13 bases. The DNA of the CDR3 is TGCAGCGTTGCTAGTACGGGGTTCACTGAAGCTTTCTTT. Translation gives CSVASTGFTEAFF.

This clone appeared once. V usage is TRBV9 and J usage is TRBJ1-3; TRBD1 might be the D (6 bases). The V end was cut by 4 bases, the J end by 4 bases, with 12 bases between. The germline V gene has CDR1 SGDLS and CDR2 YYNGEE. This CDR3 has 14 residues. The CDR3 nucleotides are TGTGCCAGCAGCTCGACAGGTGCAGGAAACACCATATATTTT. Protein: CASSSTGAGNTIYF.